These 25 T cell receptor beta chains were sequenced from one sample in a study of blood T cell repertoires in COVID-19. Here immunoSEQ multiplex PCR was the method, and the copy in TCRdb shows in-frame clones only, minus some. In the table there are roughly 100,000 clones, 75% to 90% of which are singletons. The sample was peripheral blood. The receptors here all came from a man in his fifties or sixties with acute or convalescent COVID-19.

This clone turned up a few times. The J gene is TRBJ1-6, the V gene TRBV5-6; the D gene is possibly TRBD1 (6 bases). V was cut by 5 bases and J by 6 bases, with 21 bases left in between. Germline CDR1 reads SGHDT; CDR2 reads YYEEEE. The CDR3 extends over 17 amino acids. CDR3 amino acids: CASSFGGPGQLNSPLHF. The CDR3 DNA is TGTGCCAGCAGTTTTGGAGGCCCCGGACAGCTTAATTCACCCCTCCACTTT.

The chain recombines TRBV4-1 with TRBJ1-4; weak D call: TRBD1 (5 bases). Deletions cut 1 base from V and 7 bases from J, with 7 bases between. This CDR3 has 13 amino acids. The V gene's germline CDR1 is MGHRA and CDR2 YSYEKL. The CDR3 DNA reads TGCGCCAGCAGCCAAGTAACAGGTGAAAAACTGTTTTTT. Its protein product is CASSQVTGEKLFF.

The chain employs TRBV5-1 and TRBJ1-1; perhaps TRBD1 as D (5 bases). CDR3 length equals 12 residues. The V gene's germline CDR1 is SGHRS and CDR2 YFSETQ. With 5 bases removed from V and 6 bases from J, the gap between germline ends came to 11 bases. CDR3 residues: CASSYQGSEAFF. DNA of the CDR3: TGCGCCAGCAGTTACCAGGGTTCTGAAGCTTTCTTT.

This clone occurred once. The genes are TRBV7-9 and TRBJ1-2; D is ambiguous. Trimming shortened V by 3 bases and J by 8 bases, and 7 bases separated the two germline ends. Per germline, CDR1 SEHNR and CDR2 FQNEAQ (reference sequence). This CDR3 has 11 residues. The DNA of the CDR3 is TGTGCCAGCAGCTTGGGCGGGGGCTACACCTTC. It specifies CASSLGGGYTF.

Here the CDR3 DNA reads TGTGCCAGCAGCCCAACTGGGGGGTGGGAGACCCAGTACTTC. It specifies CASSPTGGWETQYF. The chain uses TRBV9 and TRBJ2-5; weak D call: TRBD2 (6 bases). The CDR3 runs 14 residues. V was shortened by 4 bases and J by 5 bases, with 15 bases between the two germline ends. Germline V gene data show CDR1 as SGDLS and CDR2 as YYNGEE.

V gene TRBV9 combines with J gene TRBJ2-2, with 7 bases lining up with TRBD2. Trimming cost V 0 bases and J 5 bases; bases outside gene matches: 4. The CDR3 covers 15 residues. CDR1 is SGDLS and CDR2 is YYNGEE in the germline V gene. CDR3 in amino acids: CASSVAGGITGELFF. CDR3 DNA sequence: TGTGCCAGCAGCGTAGCGGGAGGTATAACCGGGGAGCTGTTTTTT.

The chain employs TRBV5-6 and TRBJ2-7, with TRBD2 matching over 8 bases. CDR3 length: 16 residues. V lost 0 bases, J lost 3 bases, and 8 bases stayed unmatched. The germline V gene has CDR1 SGHDT and CDR2 YYEEEE. CDR3: CASSLGASGRVYEQYF. The CDR3 region has the DNA TGTGCCAGCAGCTTGGGGGCCAGCGGGAGAGTCTACGAGCAGTACTTC.

The chain employs TRBV27 and TRBJ2-1; TRBD2 matches 8 bases. Germline-derived CDR1 and CDR2 are MNHEY and SMNVEV (reference sequence). J lost 10 bases, V lost 3 bases, and 8 bases had no gene match. This CDR3 is built from 14 residues. The CDR3 spells CASSFTGTSLEQFF. The DNA for the CDR3 is TGTGCCAGCAGTTTTACGGGGACTAGTTTGGAGCAGTTCTTC.

This CDR3 is CSASRAGGPPYNEQFF. CDR3 nucleotide sequence: TGCAGTGCTAGTCGAGCGGGAGGCCCCCCCTACAATGAGCAGTTCTTC. This chain uses TRBV20-1 with TRBJ2-1; 9 bases fit TRBD2. The ends lost 3 bases at V and 2 bases at J; junction bases unmatched: 8. Germline-derived CDR1 and CDR2 are DFQATT and SNEGSKA (reference sequence). The CDR3 runs to 16 residues.

The rearrangement uses TRBV5-6 and TRBJ2-7, with D unresolved. In germline, CDR1 is SGHDT, CDR2 YYEEEE. With 0 bases removed from V and 6 bases from J, the gap between germline ends came to 4 bases. The CDR3 is 11 residues long. CDR3: CASSLGAEQYF. The CDR3 DNA reads as TGTGCCAGCAGCTTGGGGGCCGAGCAGTACTTC.

This chain links TRBV28 with TRBJ2-2; 7 nucleotides line up with TRBD2. The CDR3 loop spans 12 amino acids. Per germline, CDR1 MDHEN and CDR2 SYDVKM. J gave up 9 bases and V 5 bases, and 3 bases lay outside the gene matches. The CDR3 reads CASSVAGRELFF. CDR3 coding DNA: TGTGCCAGCAGTGTAGCGGGCCGGGAGCTGTTTTTT.

To note about this clone: Germline and junction disagree at one end, which may indicate a read error. This chain links TRBV7-9 with TRBJ2-1; no clear D. The CDR3 spans 13 residues. CDR1 SEHNR and CDR2 FQNEAQ come from the germline V gene (reference sequence). CDR3 protein: CAGGESDFNEQFF. The CDR3, as DNA: TGCGCTGGCGGCGAATCCGACTTCAATGAGCAGTTCTTC.

The chain recombines TRBV24-1 with TRBJ2-1, with D maybe TRBD2 (6 bases). Between the trimmed V and J ends, which lost 0 bases and 1 base, there was a span of 15 bases. The CDR3 is made up of 18 amino acids. Per germline, CDR1 KGHDR and CDR2 SFDVKD. Here the CDR3 reads CATSDLPPKGRSYNEQFF. The CDR3 DNA sequence: TGTGCCACCAGTGATTTGCCCCCGAAGGGGAGGTCCTACAATGAGCAGTTCTTC.

The chain combines TRBV27 with TRBJ2-5; D gene ambiguous. Germline V gives CDR1 MNHEY, CDR2 SMNVEV (reference sequence). V lost 2 bases, J lost 4 bases, and 23 bases lay in between. There are 18 residues in the CDR3. The CDR3 nucleotides read TGTGCCAGCAGTTTAGGGCAGAATGATCGTACCCAAATAGAGACCCAGTACTTC. Translated, it gives CASSLGQNDRTQIETQYF.

This rearrangement joins TRBV4-1 to TRBJ1-1, with 10 bases fitting TRBD1. This CDR3 is 13 amino acids long. V lost 6 bases and J lost 4; bases outside the gene matches: 2. CDR1 and CDR2 (germline): MGHRA, YSYEKL. CDR3 coding DNA: TGCGCCAGCAGAGGGGACAGGGGCACTGAAGCTTTCTTT. It is translated as CASRGDRGTEAFF.

The chain combines TRBV15 with TRBJ1-6, with TRBD1 as a possible D gene (5 bases). Germline assignment: CDR1 LNHNV and CDR2 YYDKDF (reference sequence). This CDR3 is built from 14 residues. Trimming took 3 bases from V and 5 from J, leaving 8 bases between them. The CDR3 bases are TGTGCCACCAGCAGGACAGTAGATAATTCACCCCTCCACTTT. Its protein product is CATSRTVDNSPLHF.

This chain connects TRBV4-1 to TRBJ1-2; maybe TRBD1 (6 bases). The germline gives CDR1 MGHRA, CDR2 YSYEKL. The CDR3 spans 18 residues. Trimming cost V 3 bases and J 8 bases, with 28 bases left between them. In nucleotides, the CDR3 is TGCGCCAGCAGCCAGATTGGGGGCCCGACTCGGCTCTCAGGGGGCTACACCTTC. It specifies CASSQIGGPTRLSGGYTF.

Here the CDR3 DNA reads TGTGCCAGCAGCCAAGAACAGGGCCCGCCGTGGAATGAGCAGTTCTTC. Translating gives CASSQEQGPPWNEQFF. The chain combines TRBV4-2 with TRBJ2-1; the D gene is possibly TRBD1 (6 bases). Germline CDR1 and CDR2: LGHNA and YNFKEQ. Trimming took off 0 bases at V and 7 bases at J, with 16 bases between the two ends. The CDR3 sequence is 16 residues long.

This chain connects TRBV15 to TRBJ1-1, with D uncertain. Looked up from germline, CDR1 is LNHNV and CDR2 is YYDKDF (reference sequence). The CDR3 extends over 14 amino acids. Trimming removed 0 bases from V and 3 bases from J, with 8 bases in between. CDR3 bases: TGTGCCACCAGCAGAGATATCGGTGACACTGAAGCTTTCTTT. Its translation: CATSRDIGDTEAFF.

V gene TRBV19 combines with J gene TRBJ2-2, with TRBD2 matching 8 bases. The trim removed 7 bases at V and 4 bases at J, leaving 5 bases unmatched. The CDR3 spans 14 residues. CDR1 and CDR2 (germline): LNHDA, SQIVND (reference sequence). Here the CDR3 reads CASKRSGSTGELFF. CDR3 DNA: TGTGCCAGTAAACGAAGCGGGAGCACCGGGGAGCTGTTTTTT. The whole variable domain, filled in from reference TRBV19 and TRBJ2-2, reads DGGITQSPKYLFRKEGQNVTLSCEQNLNHDAMYWYRQDPGQGLRLIYYSQIVNDFQKGDIAEGYSVSREKKESFPLTVTSAQKNPTAFYLCASKRSGSTGELFFGEGSRLTVL.

The V and J genes are TRBV13 and TRBJ2-3; weak D call: TRBD2 (6 bases). This CDR3 comprises 14 residues. Trimming removed 5 bases from V and 2 bases from J, with 11 bases in between. The V gene's germline CDR1 is PRHDT and CDR2 FYEKMQ (reference sequence). CDR3: CASSHSGLTDTQYF. DNA for the CDR3: TGTGCCAGCAGCCATAGCGGACTCACAGATACGCAGTATTTT.

This chain uses TRBV11-3 with TRBJ1-1; possibly TRBD1 for D (6 bases). V dropped 4 bases and J dropped 1 base, with 10 bases sitting between them. The germline V gene has CDR1 SGHNT and CDR2 YENEEA. The CDR3 loop spans 14 amino acids. CDR3 loop: CASSSRGANTEAFF. The CDR3, as DNA: TGTGCCAGCAGCTCCAGGGGTGCGAACACTGAAGCTTTCTTT.

The chain has TRBV6-4 and TRBJ2-1; 8 nucleotides align to TRBD2. CDR3 length: 13 residues. Germline lookup yields CDR1 MRHNA and CDR2 SNTAGT. V lost 0 bases, J lost 13 bases, and 5 bases stayed unmatched. The CDR3 loop reads CASSDSIGTRQFF. CDR3 in DNA: TGTGCCAGCAGTGACTCGATTGGGACTAGACAGTTCTTC.

Only a few counts were recorded for this clone. The chain carries TRBV28 and TRBJ1-4; D gene uncertain. The germline V gene has CDR1 MDHEN and CDR2 SYDVKM. CDR3 size: 12 residues. V gave up 4 bases and J gave up 8 bases, with 8 bases separating them. CDR3 protein: CASSWAGEKLFF. For the CDR3, the DNA is TGTGCCAGCAGTTGGGCGGGGGAAAAACTGTTTTTT.

This chain connects TRBV28 to TRBJ1-6, with 9 bases aligning to TRBD1. CDR3 length equals 14 residues. Germline trimming cut 6 bases from V and 6 bases from J; bases unmatched to any gene: 3. Germline lookup yields CDR1 MDHEN and CDR2 SYDVKM. DNA of the CDR3: TGTGCCAGCAGCACAGGGGGCGTTAATTCACCCCTCCACTTT. Amino acids: CASSTGGVNSPLHF.